This T cell receptor beta chain was recovered during a study of T cell responses to AZD1222 COVID-19 vaccine (dated by TCRdb to the early 2020s). General notes on the study: AZD1222 recipients given second doses at about 4 weeks or at about 12 weeks were pooled, since spike-specific TCR depth and breadth were not found to differ between the two schedules. A total of over 230 trial participants underwent TCR sequencing, of whom some 210 received two doses of AZD1222 and 26 received two doses of the MenACWY control vaccine. Trial participants were enrolled by age into 18-55, 56-69 and 70-plus year subgroups, with roughly 150, 30 and 60 TCR-sequenced participants respectively.

The CDR3 regions of human TCRbeta chains were subjected to immunosequencing. In the paper's pipeline: Repertoire TCRs were matched against a reference library of SARS-CoV-2-specific TCRs generated with the MIRA antigen-specificity platform. Breadth was defined as the fraction of unique TCRs that were SARS-CoV-2-associated, and depth was defined as the fraction of total T cells that were SARS-CoV-2-associated. Using the MIRA data, every spike-specific TCR was mapped to the spike region that the TCR reacted to and assigned to either a CD4 or a CD8 class. Log10-transformed breadth and depth values were compared by one-way ANOVA with Sidak's multiple comparisons tests. This immuneACCESS table, as held by TCRdb, lists in-frame sequences with V and J called but not all clones. Of the missing ones, under half trace to an unresolved V gene in checked studies; the others have no known cause. That table furnishes V, J and clone size, whereas the DNA furnished D and trimming. The sample table contains over 90,000 clones; only one count was recorded for 86% of them. The ten largest account for around 5% of the sample.

This clone was seen just once. The target of this receptor is not known. The record has no base qualities; no much larger clone is one base away. The time point label, read with the paper, signifies: baseline before first vaccination. Vaccinee samples came from UK trials COV001 and COV002, including a single-blind randomized controlled phase 2/3 trial of AZD1222 (ChAdOx1 nCoV-19) in healthy adults. For TCRbeta chain sequencing, PBMC samples from trial participants were taken at day 0 and at day 28 after the second dose. The CDR1 and CDR2 encoded by the germline V gene are MNHEY and SVGEGT. Cut back by 1 base and 2 bases, the V and J ends lie 11 bases apart. The cysteine opens and the phenylalanine closes a CDR3 of 15 amino acids. Just the 45-base CDR3 DNA is kept, in frame starting at base 1. General study outcomes and caveats: Most participants were white British and females outnumbered males, and the authors suggested that clonal diversity may have been underestimated. A significant rise in spike-specific TCR breadth and depth was observed after two AZD1222 doses relative to day 0 and relative to MenACWY recipients. Because no day 14 peak-response samples were available, repertoires were characterized only after the peak T cell response. Reportedly, almost half of the unique spike-specific TCRs recognized epitopes lying outside the regions that are mutated in the B.1.351 and B.1.1.7 variants. Only six or seven AZD1222 recipients were SARS-CoV-2 seropositive at baseline, limiting conclusions about previously exposed vaccinees. In the small 56-69-year group, the increase in depth fell short of significance, most likely because of low power. Vaccine-associated CD4 TCRs spanned the whole spike protein, with dominant responses in regions 160-218 and 743-854.

The chain is made from TRBV6-2 or TRBV6-3 and TRBJ1-1; there is no confident call for the D gene. The origin of this receptor is an adult in good health. The source material was peripheral blood, sampled on day 0 of AZD1222 vaccination. At the DNA level, the sequence is TGTGCCAGCAGTTACTTCCGGGTTGGTAACACTGAAGCTTTCTTT. It specifies CASSYFRVGNTEAFF.